Following are 21 T cell receptor beta chains from one sample sequenced in a study of shared clonotypes between healthy human individuals. The data were produced by immunoSEQ multiplex PCR, yet TCRdb's version contains in-frame clones alone and is incomplete. The sample lists some 480,000 clones, roughly 78% seen once, with approximately 12% in the top ten. Specimen: PBMCs. The receptor source for this set is a woman in her thirties or forties in good health. Some clones in this sample may be carry-over from other donors' samples.

The V call is TRBV6-1, the J call TRBJ1-2; no firm D call. V was clipped by 0 bases and J by 6 bases, with 8 bases between them. Per the germline V gene, CDR1 is MNHNS and CDR2 is SASEGT. This CDR3 spans 13 amino acids. The CDR3 reads CASSEAWQDGYTF. The CDR3 nucleotides are TGTGCCAGCAGTGAAGCGTGGCAGGATGGCTACACCTTC.

As concerns this clone: A far larger clone is just one base off, so this is likely a read error. The sample carries other DNA sequences with the same CDR3. The genes are TRBV30 and TRBJ1-2, with 8 bases identical to TRBD1. The germline V gene has CDR1 GTSNPN and CDR2 SVGIG (reference sequence). The length of the CDR3 is 14 residues. The CDR3 coding sequence is TGCGCCTGGAGACGGGACAGGAGTAACTATGGCTACACCTTC. Protein product: CAWRRDRSNYGYTF.

This chain joins TRBV5-1 and TRBJ2-2; the D is unclear. Per germline, CDR1 SGHRS and CDR2 YFSETQ. With 7 bases removed from V and 2 bases from J, the gap between germline ends came to 15 bases. The CDR3 has 15 residues. The CDR3 nucleotides read TGCGCCAGCCGCGCCCTGACACGTAACACCGGGGAGCTGTTTTTT. Encoded protein: CASRALTRNTGELFF. The variable domain in full, with the rest retrieved from reference TRBV5-1 and TRBJ2-2, is KAGVTQTPRYLIKTRGQQVTLSCSPISGHRSVSWYQQTPGQGLQFLFEYFSETQRNKGNFPGRFSGRQFSNSRSEMNVSTLELGDSALYLCASRALTRNTGELFFGEGSRLTVL.

V usage is TRBV6-1 and J usage is TRBJ2-5, with 8 bases matching TRBD2. This CDR3 is 13 amino acids long. Germline values: CDR1 MNHNS, CDR2 SASEGT. The J segment lost 5 bases and the V segment lost 2 bases, leaving 1 base of the junction unmatched. In DNA, the CDR3 is TGTGCCAGCAGTGAACAGCGGGGGGAGACCCAGTACTTC. This translates into CASSEQRGETQYF.

This clone was observed a handful of times. The chain has TRBV7-9 and TRBJ2-2; TRBD2 matches at 9 bases. This CDR3 is built from 15 residues. The ends lost 3 bases at V and 6 bases at J; junction bases unmatched: 5. In germline, CDR1 is SEHNR, CDR2 FQNEAQ (reference sequence). In nucleotides, the CDR3 is TGTGCCAGCAGCTTTCTGTCTAGCGGGGCCGGGGAGCTGTTTTTT. It specifies CASSFLSSGAGELFF.

With regard to this clone: Different DNA sequences within this sample yield the same CDR3. The J gene is TRBJ2-6, the V gene TRBV7-3; D ambiguous. The CDR3 has 15 residues. In germline, CDR1 is SGHTA, CDR2 FQGTGA. The germline V and J ends were trimmed by 5 bases and 0 bases, with 8 bases remaining between them. CDR3 sequence reads: CASSPVFSGANVLTF. Written as DNA, the CDR3 is TGTGCCAGCAGCCCTGTGTTCTCTGGGGCCAACGTCCTGACTTTC.

This clone was observed a few times. The chain has TRBV15 and TRBJ2-1; 8 positions agree with TRBD1. This CDR3 region has 15 residues. Germline loops: CDR1 LNHNV, CDR2 YYDKDF (reference sequence). The J segment lost 5 bases and the V segment lost 0 bases, leaving 3 bases of the junction unmatched. The CDR3 nucleotides are TGTGCCACCAGCAGAGAACAGGGGGGAAACAATGAGCAGTTCTTC. This codes for CATSREQGGNNEQFF.

The rearrangement uses TRBV30 and TRBJ2-7, with D uncertain. This CDR3 region has 12 residues. Germline V gene data show CDR1 as GTSNPN and CDR2 as SVGIG (reference sequence). The V gene lost 5 bases and the J gene lost 7 bases, with 15 bases spanning the gap. CDR3 protein: CAWEKDRGEQYF. Written as DNA, the CDR3 is TGTGCCTGGGAAAAGGACCGTGGGGAGCAGTACTTC.

The chain is built from TRBV9 and TRBJ2-5; 7 nucleotides align to TRBD1. The J call may be in error: the DNA end matches TRBJ2-7 better. The CDR3 has 14 amino acids. CDR1 and CDR2 from the germline V gene are SGDLS and YYNGEE. The CDR3 sequence: CASSVGQGNYEQYF. In DNA, the CDR3 is TGTGCCAGCAGCGTAGGACAGGGCAACTACGAGCAGTACTTC.

The gene calls are TRBV19 and TRBJ2-7; D perhaps matches TRBD1 (5 bases). CDR1 and CDR2 from the germline V gene are LNHDA and SQIVND (reference sequence). V was shortened by 3 bases and J by 0 bases, with 12 bases between the two germline ends. The CDR3 is 15 residues long. In DNA form, the CDR3 reads TGTGCCAGTAGTATTCGTGACAGACCCTCCTACGAGCAGTACTTC. It translates to CASSIRDRPSYEQYF.

The genes are TRBV23-1 and TRBJ2-7, with 9 bases that match TRBD2. TRBV23-1 counts as an open reading frame of uncertain function. CDR3 length equals 17 residues. With V trimmed by 4 bases and J by 2 bases, 12 bases remained unmatched. This CDR3 reads CASSPPPLSGGTYEQYF. CDR3 DNA sequence: TGCGCCAGCAGTCCCCCGCCCCTTAGCGGGGGAACCTACGAGCAGTACTTC.

The CDR3 bases are TGCGCCAGCAGCTTCTACTGGGTCGGGGAAGAGACCCAGTACTTC. Translating it yields CASSFYWVGEETQYF. The V gene is TRBV5-1, the J gene TRBJ2-5, with a weak D call TRBD2 (5 bases). Trimming left V 2 bases short and J 3 bases short, with 14 bases between. CDR1 and CDR2 from the germline V gene are SGHRS and YFSETQ. CDR3 length equals 15 residues. Supplemented by reference TRBV5-1 and TRBJ2-5, the full variable domain reads KAGVTQTPRYLIKTRGQQVTLSCSPISGHRSVSWYQQTPGQGLQFLFEYFSETQRNKGNFPGRFSGRQFSNSRSEMNVSTLELGDSALYLCASSFYWVGEETQYFGPGTRLLVL.

V gene TRBV28 combines with J gene TRBJ1-4, with D perhaps TRBD1 (6 bases). V shed 7 bases and J shed 11 bases, with 23 bases lying between them. This CDR3 is built from 15 residues. Germline CDR1 MDHEN, CDR2 SYDVKM. CDR3 DNA sequence: TGTGCCAGCACCCCCCCTGGGGGGGGCCTGGGGAAACTGTTTTTT. Translating gives CASTPPGGGLGKLFF.

CDR3 in DNA: TGTGCCAGCAGCAGCGGGAGGGTAAACACCGGGGAGCTGTTTTTT. Translation gives CASSSGRVNTGELFF. This chain uses TRBV7-9 with TRBJ2-2, with 10 bases identical to TRBD2. CDR3 length: 15 amino acids. V gave up 5 bases and J gave up 2 bases; unmatched junction bases: 2. Looked up from germline, CDR1 is SEHNR and CDR2 is FQNEAQ (reference sequence).

V usage is TRBV5-1 and J usage is TRBJ2-1; 9 nucleotides align to TRBD1. V was clipped by 4 bases and J by 5 bases; unmatched bases: 7. Germline CDR1 reads SGHRS; CDR2 reads YFSETQ. The CDR3 totals 15 residues. The CDR3 reads CASSPGQGRHNEQFF. Here the CDR3 DNA reads TGCGCCAGCAGCCCAGGACAGGGGCGGCACAATGAGCAGTTCTTC. The full variable domain, in which reference TRBV5-1 and TRBJ2-1 provide the parts outside the CDR3, is KAGVTQTPRYLIKTRGQQVTLSCSPISGHRSVSWYQQTPGQGLQFLFEYFSETQRNKGNFPGRFSGRQFSNSRSEMNVSTLELGDSALYLCASSPGQGRHNEQFFGPGTRLTVL.

This chain uses TRBV30 with TRBJ1-2; D gene ambiguous. This CDR3 has 13 residues. CDR1 is GTSNPN, CDR2 SVGIG, per germline (reference sequence). With 6 bases removed from V and 4 bases from J, the gap between germline ends came to 15 bases. The CDR3 loop reads CACRLRAGYGYTF. In DNA form, the CDR3 reads TGTGCCTGCCGTTTAAGGGCGGGCTATGGCTACACCTTC.

V usage is TRBV14 and J usage is TRBJ2-7; D is undetermined. CDR1 and CDR2 from the germline V gene are SGHDN and FVKESK. This CDR3 is built from 15 residues. Deletions cut 3 bases from V and 2 bases from J, with 14 bases between. This CDR3 is CASSHTRGFAYEQYF. In DNA, the CDR3 is TGTGCCAGCAGCCACACGCGCGGATTCGCCTACGAGCAGTACTTC.

This clone showed up just a few times. The genes are TRBV7-9 and TRBJ2-3; weak D call: TRBD2 (5 bases). CDR1 is SEHNR and CDR2 is FQNEAQ in the germline V gene (reference sequence). The CDR3 has 14 residues. Trimming took 1 base from V and 6 from J, leaving 11 bases between them. CDR3 sequence reads: CASSLGASWDTQYF. As DNA, the CDR3 is TGTGCCAGCAGCTTAGGGGCTAGCTGGGATACGCAGTATTTT.

This clone was counted only a few times. A read error is the likely source, as a far larger clone sits one nucleotide away. Other DNA variants within this sample encode the same CDR3. This chain connects TRBV19 to TRBJ2-2; possible D gene TRBD1, 6 bases. In germline, CDR1 is LNHDA, CDR2 SQIVND (reference sequence). The CDR3 spans 16 residues. Trimming pared 4 bases from V and 8 bases from J, leaving 20 bases between. The CDR3 sequence is CASSTPGHVGTGELFF. CDR3 DNA: TGTGCCAGTAGTACCCCGGGACATGTCGGCACAGGGGAGCTGTTTTTT.

This rearrangement joins TRBV7-8 to TRBJ2-7; TRBD1 aligns across 7 bases. CDR1 and CDR2 from the germline V gene are SGHVS and FQNEAQ. The V and J ends lost 5 bases and 1 base, in that order; junction bases with no gene match: 2. This CDR3 is 13 amino acids long. CDR3 sequence reads: CASSTGQSYEQYF. CDR3 bases: TGTGCCAGCAGCACGGGACAGTCCTACGAGCAGTACTTC.

The V and J genes are TRBV27 and TRBJ1-1; 7 nucleotides align to TRBD1. The CDR3 spans 16 residues. CDR1 is MNHEY and CDR2 is SMNVEV in the germline V gene (reference sequence). V was pared by 3 bases and J by 0 bases, with 7 bases of the junction left unmatched. The CDR3 coding sequence is TGTGCCAGCAGTTTGTCCACCGGGACAGTGAACACTGAAGCTTTCTTT. It is translated as CASSLSTGTVNTEAFF.